The clone carrying this T cell receptor beta chain appeared a single time. Its antigen remains unknown. The data originate from a study of cytomegalovirus exposure and HLA in healthy donors. Study information: Earlier sequencing of 150 million to 200 million T cells yielded roughly 100 million unique TCR beta sequences.

Study results and caveats: Analysis was carried out at a later point, and it linked a missense DCLRE1C variant to TCR beta V- and J-gene trimming.

With 60 Vbeta and 13 Jbeta primers, the PCR was carried out. Some clones are missing from TCRdb's copy, which holds only in-frame ones; the method was immunoSEQ multiplex PCR. The data hold more than 85,000 clones, with roughly four fifths observed a single time. The CDR3 has 14 residues. Germline V CDR1 and CDR2: MNHEY, SVGAGI. Between the trimmed V and J ends, which lost 6 bases and 2 bases, there was a span of 10 bases. The clonotype comes from a male donor in good health and CMV-seropositive. Sample: PBMCs. The chain is built from TRBV6-5 and TRBJ2-2, with D uncertain. The CDR3 loop reads CASRLLLNTGELFF. The DNA of the CDR3 is TGTGCCAGCAGACTCTTATTAAACACCGGGGAGCTGTTTTTT.